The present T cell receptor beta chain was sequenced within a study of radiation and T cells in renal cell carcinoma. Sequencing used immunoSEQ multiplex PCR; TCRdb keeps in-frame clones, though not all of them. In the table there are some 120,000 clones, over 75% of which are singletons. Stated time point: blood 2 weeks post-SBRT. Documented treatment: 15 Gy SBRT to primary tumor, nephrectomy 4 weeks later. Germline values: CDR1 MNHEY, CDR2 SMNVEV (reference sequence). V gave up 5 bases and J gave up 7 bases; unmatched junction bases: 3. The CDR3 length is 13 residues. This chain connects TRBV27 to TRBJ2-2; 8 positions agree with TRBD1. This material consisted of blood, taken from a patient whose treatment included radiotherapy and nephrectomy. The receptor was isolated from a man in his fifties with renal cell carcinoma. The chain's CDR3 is CASSMTGVGELFF. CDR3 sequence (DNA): TGTGCCAGCAGTATGACAGGGGTCGGGGAGCTGTTTTTT.